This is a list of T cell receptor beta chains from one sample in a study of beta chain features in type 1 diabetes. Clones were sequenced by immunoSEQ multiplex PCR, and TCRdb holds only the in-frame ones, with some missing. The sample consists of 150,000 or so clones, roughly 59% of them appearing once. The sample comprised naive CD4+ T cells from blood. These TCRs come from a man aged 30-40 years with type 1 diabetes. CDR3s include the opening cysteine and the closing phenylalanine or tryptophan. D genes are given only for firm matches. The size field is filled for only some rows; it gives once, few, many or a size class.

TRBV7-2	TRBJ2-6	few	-	CASSPRDGGANVLTF	TGTGCCAGCAGCCCCAGGGACGGTGGGGCCAACGTCCTGACTTTC
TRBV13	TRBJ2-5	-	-	CASSVLGVKTQYF	TGTGCCAGCAGTGTCCTAGGGGTGAAGACCCAGTACTTC
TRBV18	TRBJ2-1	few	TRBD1	CASSPGQGYNEQFF	TGTGCCAGCTCACCGGGACAGGGCTACAATGAGCAGTTCTTC
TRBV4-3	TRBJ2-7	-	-	CASSHPGRTYEQYF	TGCGCCAGCAGCCATCCCGGACGGACCTACGAGCAGTACTTC
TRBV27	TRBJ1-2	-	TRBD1	CASSDTGGSFGYTF	TGTGCCAGCAGTGATACAGGGGGCAGTTTTGGCTACACCTTC
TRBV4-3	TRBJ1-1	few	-	CASSHGGETEAFF	TGCGCCAGCAGCCATGGGGGGGAGACTGAAGCTTTCTTT
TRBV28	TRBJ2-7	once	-	CASMEEAGQNSYEQYF	TGTGCCAGCATGGAGGAGGCAGGACAAAACTCCTACGAGCAGTACTTC
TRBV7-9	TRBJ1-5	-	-	CASSYLSQPQHF	TGTGCCAGCAGCTATCTGAGTCAGCCCCAGCATTTT
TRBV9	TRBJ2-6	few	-	CASSVVPGPSGANVLTF	TGTGCCAGCAGCGTAGTACCAGGTCCCTCTGGGGCCAACGTCCTGACTTTC
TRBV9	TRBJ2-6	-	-	CASSVALGANVLTF	TGTGCCAGCAGCGTGGCGCTAGGGGCCAACGTCCTGACTTTC
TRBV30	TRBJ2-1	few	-	CAWSVQLTGSSYNEQFF	TGTGCCTGGAGTGTACAACTTACAGGATCCTCCTACAATGAGCAGTTCTTC
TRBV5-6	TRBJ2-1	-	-	CASSVTSWLRNNEQFF	TGTGCCAGCAGCGTAACAAGTTGGTTACGAAACAATGAGCAGTTCTTC
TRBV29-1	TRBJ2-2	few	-	CSVEGILTGELFF	TGCAGCGTTGAAGGAATACTCACCGGGGAGCTGTTTTTT
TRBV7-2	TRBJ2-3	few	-	CASSLVWGAKDTQYF	TGTGCCAGCAGCTTAGTGTGGGGGGCCAAAGATACGCAGTATTTT
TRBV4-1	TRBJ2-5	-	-	CASSQDIRVWWETQYF	TGCGCCAGCAGCCAAGATATACGAGTTTGGTGGGAGACCCAGTACTTC
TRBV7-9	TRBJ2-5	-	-	CASSPPPAGSQETQYF	TGTGCCAGCAGCCCACCCCCCGCGGGGTCCCAAGAGACCCAGTACTTC
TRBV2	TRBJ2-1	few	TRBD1	CATRDREYNEQFF	TGTGCCACCAGGGACAGGGAGTACAATGAGCAGTTCTTC
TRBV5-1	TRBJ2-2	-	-	CASSRNPRGVEGGELFF	TGCGCCAGCAGCAGGAACCCCAGGGGCGTCGAAGGAGGGGAGCTGTTTTTT
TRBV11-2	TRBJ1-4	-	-	CASRPTMSAEKLFF	TGTGCCAGCAGACCTACAATGTCCGCTGAAAAACTGTTTTTT
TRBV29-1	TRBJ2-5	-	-	CSVQMRSAGSRETQYF	TGCAGCGTCCAAATGAGGTCGGCGGGGTCTCGGGAGACCCAGTACTTC
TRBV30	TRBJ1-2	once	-	CAWSGGGEYGYTF	TGTGCCTGGAGTGGAGGGGGAGAATATGGCTACACCTTC
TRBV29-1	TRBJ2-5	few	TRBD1	CSVAGQDQETQYF	TGCAGCGTCGCAGGACAGGACCAAGAGACCCAGTACTTC
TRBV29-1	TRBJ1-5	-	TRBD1	CSVIQGDAGNQPQHF	TGCAGCGTGATCCAGGGGGACGCAGGCAATCAGCCCCAGCATTTT
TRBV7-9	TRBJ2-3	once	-	CASRPRWDTDTQYF	TGTGCCAGCAGGCCTAGATGGGACACAGATACGCAGTATTTT
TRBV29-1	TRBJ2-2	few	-	CSVGGTLAGELFF	TGCAGCGTTGGCGGGACGTTAGCCGGGGAGCTGTTTTTT
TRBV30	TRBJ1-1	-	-	CAGGDTEAFF	TGTGCCGGAGGCGACACTGAAGCTTTCTTT
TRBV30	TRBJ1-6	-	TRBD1	CARRLPDRDGSPLHF	TGTGCCCGGAGACTCCCGGACAGGGATGGGTCACCCCTCCACTTT
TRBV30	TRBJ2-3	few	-	CAWTAGEWSTDTQYF	TGTGCCTGGACGGCCGGGGAGTGGAGCACAGATACGCAGTATTTT
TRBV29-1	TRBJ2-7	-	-	CSVLGHGFLEQYF	TGCAGCGTCTTGGGACACGGGTTTCTCGAGCAGTACTTC
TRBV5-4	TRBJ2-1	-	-	CASSGDNEQFF	TGTGCCAGCAGCGGAGACAATGAGCAGTTCTTC
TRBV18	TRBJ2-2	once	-	CASSIDLPTGELFF	TGTGCCAGCTCAATCGACCTCCCCACCGGGGAGCTGTTTTTT
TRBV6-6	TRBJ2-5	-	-	CASSYGQETQYF	TGTGCCAGCAGTTACGGCCAAGAGACCCAGTACTTC
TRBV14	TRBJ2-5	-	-	CASSHDRETQYF	TGTGCCAGCAGCCATGATAGAGAGACCCAGTACTTC